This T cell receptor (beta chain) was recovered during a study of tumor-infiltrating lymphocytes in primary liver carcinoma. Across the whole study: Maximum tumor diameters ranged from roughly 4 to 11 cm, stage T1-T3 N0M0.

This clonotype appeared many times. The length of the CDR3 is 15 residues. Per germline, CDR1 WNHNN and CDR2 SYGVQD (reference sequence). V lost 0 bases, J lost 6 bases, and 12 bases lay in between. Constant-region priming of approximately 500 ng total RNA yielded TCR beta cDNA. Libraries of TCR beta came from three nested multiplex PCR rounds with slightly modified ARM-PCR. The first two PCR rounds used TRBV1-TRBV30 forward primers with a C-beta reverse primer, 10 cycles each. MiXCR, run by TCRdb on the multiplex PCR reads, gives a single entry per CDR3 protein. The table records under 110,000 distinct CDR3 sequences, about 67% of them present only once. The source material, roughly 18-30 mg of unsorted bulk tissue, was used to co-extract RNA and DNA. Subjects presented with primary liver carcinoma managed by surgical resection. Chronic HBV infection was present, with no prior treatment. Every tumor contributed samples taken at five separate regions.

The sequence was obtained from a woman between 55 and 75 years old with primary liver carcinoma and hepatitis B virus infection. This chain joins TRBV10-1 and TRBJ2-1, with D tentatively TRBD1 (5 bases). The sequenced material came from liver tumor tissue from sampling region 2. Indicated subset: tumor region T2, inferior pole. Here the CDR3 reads CASSESGAGRNEQFF. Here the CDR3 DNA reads TGCGCCAGCAGTGAGTCCGGTGCAGGGCGCAATGAGCAGTTCTTC.